The T cell receptor beta chain described here comes from a study of blood T cell repertoires in COVID-19. Study-level information: Material from acute and convalescent COVID-19 was sourced from the United States, Italy and Spain. PBMCs, B-cell-depleted T cells, or T cells were the source of the cDNA or gDNA that made up the material.

Method: immunoSEQ multiplex PCR; TCRdb's copy keeps in-frame clones and lacks some. Of roughly 230,000 clones listed, approximately 85% are singletons. This TCR derives from a man in his forties or fifties with acute or convalescent COVID-19. The sample comprised peripheral blood.

CDR3 sequence: CASSSATLWAEAFF. As DNA, the CDR3 is TGTGCCAGCAGTTCAGCGACCCTTTGGGCTGAAGCTTTCTTT. The chain couples TRBV3-1 (or the pseudogene TRBV3-2) to TRBJ1-1; D uncertain. The V gene's germline CDR1 is LGHDT and CDR2 YNNKEL (reference sequence). Trimming pared 6 bases from V and 6 bases from J, leaving 17 bases between. CDR3 length: 14 amino acids.